The source of this T cell receptor beta chain is a study of T cell repertoires in cytomegalovirus infection. On the study more broadly: It can be stated that public TCR beta signatures indicated CMV infection as well as a matching HLA type. Whole-study findings and limits: The cumulative frequency of public TCR beta families identified carriers of CMV plus the relevant HLA. Dominating the ex vivo response were TCR beta clonotypes that were CMV-specific and HLA-C-restricted.

TCRdb itself ran the reads through MiXCR, one entry per CDR3 protein. The table records about 400,000 distinct CDR3 sequences, roughly 18% of them present only once. About this clonotype itself: The antigen remains undetermined.

The sequenced sample consisted of PBMCs. The TCR was taken from a human donor in good health (CMV status not recorded). Some clones in this sample may be carry-over from other donors' samples.

CDR3 amino acids: CSVPLAGATGELFF. Here the CDR3 DNA reads TGCAGCGTGCCCCTAGCGGGAGCCACCGGGGAGCTGTTTTTT. This rearrangement joins TRBV29-1 to TRBJ2-2; 10 positions agree with TRBD2. CDR1 is SQVTM, CDR2 ANQGSEA, per germline. With 6 bases clipped from V and 4 bases from J, the junction kept 5 bases outside the gene matches. The CDR3 covers 14 residues.